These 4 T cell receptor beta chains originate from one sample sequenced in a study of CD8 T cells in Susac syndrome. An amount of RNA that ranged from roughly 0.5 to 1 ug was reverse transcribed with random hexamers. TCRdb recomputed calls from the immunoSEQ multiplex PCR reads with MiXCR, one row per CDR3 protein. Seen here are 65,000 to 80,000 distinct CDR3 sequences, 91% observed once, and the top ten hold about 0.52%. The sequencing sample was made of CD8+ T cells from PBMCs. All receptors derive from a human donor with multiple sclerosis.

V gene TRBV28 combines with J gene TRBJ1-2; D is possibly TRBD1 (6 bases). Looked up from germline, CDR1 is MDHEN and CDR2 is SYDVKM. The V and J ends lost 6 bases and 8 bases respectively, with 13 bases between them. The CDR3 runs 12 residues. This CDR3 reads CASSRDRIGYTF. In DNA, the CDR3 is TGTGCCAGCAGCCGCGACAGGATAGGCTACACCTTC.

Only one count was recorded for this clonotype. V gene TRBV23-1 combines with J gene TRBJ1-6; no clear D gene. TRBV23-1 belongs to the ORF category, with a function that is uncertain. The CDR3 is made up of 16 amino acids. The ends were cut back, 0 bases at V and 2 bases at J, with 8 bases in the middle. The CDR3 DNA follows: TGCGCCAGCAGTCAATCGGAAGGGCCCTATAATTCACCCCTCCACTTT. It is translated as CASSQSEGPYNSPLHF.

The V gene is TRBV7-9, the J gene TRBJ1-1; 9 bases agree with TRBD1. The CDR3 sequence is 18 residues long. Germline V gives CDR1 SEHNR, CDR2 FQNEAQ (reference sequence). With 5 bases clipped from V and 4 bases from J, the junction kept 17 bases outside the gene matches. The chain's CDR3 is CASSRSTIQGAHGTEAFF. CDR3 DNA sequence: TGTGCCAGCAGCCGATCTACAATACAGGGGGCGCATGGCACTGAAGCTTTCTTT.

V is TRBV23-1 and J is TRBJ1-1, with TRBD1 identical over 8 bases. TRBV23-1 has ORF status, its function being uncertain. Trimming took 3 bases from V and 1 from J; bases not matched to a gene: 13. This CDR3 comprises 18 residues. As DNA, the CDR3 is TGCGCCAGCAGTCATTTGGACAGGGACTATGAGGGGAACACTGAAGCTTTCTTT. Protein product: CASSHLDRDYEGNTEAFF.